This T cell receptor (beta chain) was captured by sequencing in a study of blood T cell repertoires in COVID-19. Whole-study context: Samples taken during acute and convalescent COVID-19 were collected in the United States, Italy and Spain.

The CDR3 has 12 amino acids. The germline V gene has CDR1 MDHEN and CDR2 SYDVKM. The V end was cut by 5 bases, the J end by 4 bases, with 8 bases between. Here immunoSEQ multiplex PCR was the method, and the copy in TCRdb shows in-frame clones only, minus some. The sample records about 74,000 clones, just under 85% being singletons. Material: peripheral blood. This receptor was taken from a man between 65 and 85 years old with acute or convalescent COVID-19. The chain couples TRBV28 to TRBJ1-2; D is uncertain. As DNA, the CDR3 is TGTGCCAGCAGTATCACGCGCTATGGCTACACCTTC. Translation: CASSITRYGYTF.